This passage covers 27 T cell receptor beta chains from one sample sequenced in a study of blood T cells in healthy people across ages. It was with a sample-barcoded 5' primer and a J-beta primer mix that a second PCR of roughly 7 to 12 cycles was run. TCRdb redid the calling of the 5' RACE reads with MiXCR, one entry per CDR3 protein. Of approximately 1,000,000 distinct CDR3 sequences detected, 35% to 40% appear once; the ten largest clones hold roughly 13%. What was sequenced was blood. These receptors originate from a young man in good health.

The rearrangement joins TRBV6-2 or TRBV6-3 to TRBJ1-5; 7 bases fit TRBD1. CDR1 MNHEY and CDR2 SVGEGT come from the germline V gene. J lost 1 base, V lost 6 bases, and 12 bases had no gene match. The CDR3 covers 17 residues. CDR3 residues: CASRKQGQSRSNQPQHF. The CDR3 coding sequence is TGTGCCAGCAGGAAACAGGGGCAATCGCGGAGCAATCAGCCCCAGCATTTT.

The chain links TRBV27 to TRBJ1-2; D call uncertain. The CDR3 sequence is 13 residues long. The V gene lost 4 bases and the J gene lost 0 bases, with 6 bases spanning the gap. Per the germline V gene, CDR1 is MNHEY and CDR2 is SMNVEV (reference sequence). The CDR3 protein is CASSCSSNYGYTF. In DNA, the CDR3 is TGTGCCAGCAGTTGTTCCTCTAACTATGGCTACACCTTC.

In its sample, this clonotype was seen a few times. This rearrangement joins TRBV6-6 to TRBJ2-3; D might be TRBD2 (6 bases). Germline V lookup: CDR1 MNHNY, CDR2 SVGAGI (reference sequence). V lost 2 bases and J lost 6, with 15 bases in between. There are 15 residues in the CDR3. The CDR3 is CASSYGPGGTDTQYF. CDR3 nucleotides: TGTGCCAGCAGTTACGGTCCTGGGGGGACCGATACGCAGTATTTT.

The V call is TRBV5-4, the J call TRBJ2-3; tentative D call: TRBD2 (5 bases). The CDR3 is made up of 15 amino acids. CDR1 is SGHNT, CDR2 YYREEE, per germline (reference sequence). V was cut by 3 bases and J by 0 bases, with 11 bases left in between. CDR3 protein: CASSSPERSTDTQYF. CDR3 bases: TGTGCCAGCAGCTCCCCCGAGCGGAGCACAGATACGCAGTATTTT.

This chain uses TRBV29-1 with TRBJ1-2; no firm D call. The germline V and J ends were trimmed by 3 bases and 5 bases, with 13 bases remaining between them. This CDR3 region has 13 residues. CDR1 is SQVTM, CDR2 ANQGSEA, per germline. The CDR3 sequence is CSVDKAVGYGYTF. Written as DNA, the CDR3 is TGCAGCGTTGACAAGGCGGTGGGATATGGCTACACCTTC.

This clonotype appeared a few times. DNA of the CDR3: TGTGCCAGCAGCGAGTTCCCGGGGGCGGACTATGGCTACACCTTC. Translation: CASSEFPGADYGYTF. The chain is built from TRBV9 and TRBJ1-2, with D tentatively TRBD1 (6 bases). The CDR3 contains 15 residues. Germline CDR1 reads SGDLS; CDR2 reads YYNGEE. V gave up 3 bases and J gave up 3 bases, with 15 bases separating them. The whole variable domain, remainder taken from reference TRBV9 and TRBJ1-2, is DSGVTQTPKHLITATGQRVTLRCSPRSGDLSVYWYQQSLDQGLQFLIQYYNGEERAKGNILERFSAQQFPDLHSELNLSSLELGDSALYFCASSEFPGADYGYTFGSGTRLTVV.

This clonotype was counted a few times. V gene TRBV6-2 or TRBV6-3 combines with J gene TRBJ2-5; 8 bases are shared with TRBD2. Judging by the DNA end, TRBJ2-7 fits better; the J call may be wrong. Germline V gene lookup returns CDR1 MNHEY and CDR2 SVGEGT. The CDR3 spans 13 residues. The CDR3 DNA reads TGTGCCAGCACCGCGGGGGGTTTCTACGAGCAGTACTTC. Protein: CASTAGGFYEQYF.

The CDR3 nucleotides are TGTGCCAGCAGCTTACGGGACAGCTCCTACAATGAGCAGTACTTC. Encoded protein: CASSLRDSSYNEQYF. The chain uses TRBV7-7 and TRBJ2-7, with TRBD1 matching 7 bases. Trimming removed 2 bases from V and 7 bases from J; junction bases left unmatched: 11. The CDR3 contains 15 residues. The germline CDR1 and CDR2 sequences are SSHAT and FNYEAQ (reference sequence).

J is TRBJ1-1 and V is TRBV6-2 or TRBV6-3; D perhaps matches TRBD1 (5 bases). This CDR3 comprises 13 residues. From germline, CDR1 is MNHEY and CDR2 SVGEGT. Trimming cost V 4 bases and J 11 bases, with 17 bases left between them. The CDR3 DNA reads TGTGCCAGCAGTTCGCTGAGGAGGGGATTGGCTTTCTTT. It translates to CASSSLRRGLAFF.

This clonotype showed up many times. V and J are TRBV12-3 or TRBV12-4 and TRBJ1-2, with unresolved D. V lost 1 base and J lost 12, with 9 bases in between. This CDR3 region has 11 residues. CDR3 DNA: TGTGCCAGCAGTTTAGGGCAACACCACACCTTC. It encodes CASSLGQHHTF.

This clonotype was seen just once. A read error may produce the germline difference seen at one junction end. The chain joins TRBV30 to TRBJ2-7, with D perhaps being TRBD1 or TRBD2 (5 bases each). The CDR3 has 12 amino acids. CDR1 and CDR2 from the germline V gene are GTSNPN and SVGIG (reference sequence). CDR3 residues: CVWSVWGKEQYF. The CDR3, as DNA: TGTGTCTGGAGTGTCTGGGGGAAAGAGCAGTACTTC.

The CDR3 region is CASSDRREAFF. In nucleotides, the CDR3 is TGTGCCAGCAGTGACAGACGTGAAGCTTTCTTT. The chain joins TRBV25-1 to TRBJ1-1; unclear D gene. This CDR3 spans 11 amino acids. Germline lookup yields CDR1 MGHDK and CDR2 SYGVNS. The ends were cut back, 3 bases at V and 7 bases at J, with 6 bases in the middle.

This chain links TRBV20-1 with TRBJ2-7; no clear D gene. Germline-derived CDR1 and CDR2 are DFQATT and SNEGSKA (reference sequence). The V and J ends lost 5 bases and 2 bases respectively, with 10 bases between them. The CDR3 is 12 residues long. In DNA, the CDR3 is TGCAGTGCTGCAGGCAGACCCTACGAGCAGTACTTC. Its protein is CSAAGRPYEQYF.

The DNA for the CDR3 is TGTGCTAGTGGTTTACGGGACCCCTACAATGAGCAGTTCTTC. It is translated as CASGLRDPYNEQFF. The chain links TRBV12-5 to TRBJ2-1; D tentatively reads TRBD1 or TRBD2 (5 bases each). Germline CDR1 reads LGHNT; CDR2 reads FRNRAP. The V and J ends lost 3 bases and 2 bases respectively, with 8 bases between them. This CDR3 region has 14 residues.

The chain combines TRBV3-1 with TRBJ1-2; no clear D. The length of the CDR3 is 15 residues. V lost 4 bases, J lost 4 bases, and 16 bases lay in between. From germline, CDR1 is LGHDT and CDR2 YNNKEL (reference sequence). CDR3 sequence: CASSPPRVTSYGYTF. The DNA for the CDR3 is TGTGCCAGCAGCCCCCCACGGGTGACCTCCTATGGCTACACCTTC.

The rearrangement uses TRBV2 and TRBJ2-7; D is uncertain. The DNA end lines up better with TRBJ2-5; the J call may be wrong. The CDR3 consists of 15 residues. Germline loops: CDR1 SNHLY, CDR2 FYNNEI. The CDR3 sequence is CASSLQKSLGETQYF. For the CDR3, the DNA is TGTGCCAGCAGTCTCCAGAAGTCCTTGGGGGAGACCCAGTACTTC.

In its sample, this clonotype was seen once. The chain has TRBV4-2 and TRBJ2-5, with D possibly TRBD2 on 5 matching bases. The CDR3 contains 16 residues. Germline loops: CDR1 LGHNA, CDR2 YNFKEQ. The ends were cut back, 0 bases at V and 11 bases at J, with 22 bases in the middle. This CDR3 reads CASSQDKALVGNEQYF. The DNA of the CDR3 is TGTGCCAGCAGCCAAGATAAGGCACTAGTCGGCAATGAGCAGTACTTC.

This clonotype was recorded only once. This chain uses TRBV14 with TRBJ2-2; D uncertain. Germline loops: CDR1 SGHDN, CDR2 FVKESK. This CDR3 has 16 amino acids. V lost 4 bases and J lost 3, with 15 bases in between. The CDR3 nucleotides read TGTGCCAGCAGCCCAAGGGTCCTTAGACACACCGGGGAGCTGTTTTTT. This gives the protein CASSPRVLRHTGELFF. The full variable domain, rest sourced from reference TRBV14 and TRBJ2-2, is EAGVTQFPSHSVIEKGQTVTLRCDPISGHDNLYWYRRVMGKEIKFLLHFVKESKQDESGMPNNRFLAERTGGTYSTLKVQPAELEDSGVYFCASSPRVLRHTGELFFGEGSRLTVL.

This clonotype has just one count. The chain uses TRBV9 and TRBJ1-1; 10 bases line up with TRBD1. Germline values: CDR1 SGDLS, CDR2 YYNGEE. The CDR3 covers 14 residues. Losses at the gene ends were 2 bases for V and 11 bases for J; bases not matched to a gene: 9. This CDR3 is CASSVRDRGTRAFF. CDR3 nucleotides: TGTGCCAGCAGCGTCCGGGACAGGGGTACTCGTGCTTTCTTT.

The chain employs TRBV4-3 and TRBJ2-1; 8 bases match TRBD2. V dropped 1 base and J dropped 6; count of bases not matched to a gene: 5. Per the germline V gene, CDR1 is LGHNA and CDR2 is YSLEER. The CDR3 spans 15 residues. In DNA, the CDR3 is TGCGCCAGCAGCCAAGGGAGCGGGGGAGGCAATGAGCAGTTCTTC. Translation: CASSQGSGGGNEQFF.

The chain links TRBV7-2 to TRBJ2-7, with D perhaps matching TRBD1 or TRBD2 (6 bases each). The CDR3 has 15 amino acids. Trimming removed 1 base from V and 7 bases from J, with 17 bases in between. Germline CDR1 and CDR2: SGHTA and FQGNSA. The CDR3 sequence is CASSLVGGNNNEQYF. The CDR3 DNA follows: TGTGCCAGCAGCTTAGTGGGGGGCAACAACAATGAGCAGTACTTC.

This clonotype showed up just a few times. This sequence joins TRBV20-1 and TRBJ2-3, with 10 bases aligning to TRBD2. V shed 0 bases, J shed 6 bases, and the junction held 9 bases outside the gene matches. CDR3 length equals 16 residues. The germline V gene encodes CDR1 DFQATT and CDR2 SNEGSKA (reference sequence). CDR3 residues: CSARDHGSGGLDTQYF. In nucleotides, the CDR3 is TGCAGTGCTAGAGATCACGGTAGCGGGGGGCTCGATACGCAGTATTTT.

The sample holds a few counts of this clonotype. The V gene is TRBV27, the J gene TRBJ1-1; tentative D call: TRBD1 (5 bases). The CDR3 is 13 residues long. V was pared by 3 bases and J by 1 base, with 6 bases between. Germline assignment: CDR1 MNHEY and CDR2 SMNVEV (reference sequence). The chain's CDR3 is CASSFGTNTEAFF. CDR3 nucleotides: TGTGCCAGCAGTTTTGGGACGAACACTGAAGCTTTCTTT.

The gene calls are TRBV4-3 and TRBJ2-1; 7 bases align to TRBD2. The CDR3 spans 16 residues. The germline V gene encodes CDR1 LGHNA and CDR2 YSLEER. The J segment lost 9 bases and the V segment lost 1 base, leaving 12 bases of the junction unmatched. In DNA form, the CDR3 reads TGCGCCAGCAGCCAAGGAGTGGGGGGAGGGCGCAGTGAGCAGTTCTTC. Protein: CASSQGVGGGRSEQFF.

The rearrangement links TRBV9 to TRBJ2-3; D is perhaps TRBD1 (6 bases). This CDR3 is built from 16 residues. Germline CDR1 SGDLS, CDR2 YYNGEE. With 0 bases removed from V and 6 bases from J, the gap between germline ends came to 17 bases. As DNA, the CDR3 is TGTGCCAGCAGCGTAGGTAGCTACGATAGGGGGGATACGCAGTATTTT. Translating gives CASSVGSYDRGDTQYF.

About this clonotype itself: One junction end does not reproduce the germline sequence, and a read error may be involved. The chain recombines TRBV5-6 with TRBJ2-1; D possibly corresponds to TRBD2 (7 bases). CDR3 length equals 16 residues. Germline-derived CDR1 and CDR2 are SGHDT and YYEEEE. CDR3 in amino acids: CASSFRAGTSYDEQFF. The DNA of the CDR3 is TGTGCCAGCAGCTTCCGAGCGGGGACAAGCTACGATGAGCAGTTCTTC.

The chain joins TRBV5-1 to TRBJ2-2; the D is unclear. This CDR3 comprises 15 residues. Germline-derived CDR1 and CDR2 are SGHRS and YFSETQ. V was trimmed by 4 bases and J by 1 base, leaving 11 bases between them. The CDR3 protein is CASSPNQRNTGELFF. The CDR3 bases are TGCGCCAGCAGCCCTAACCAGCGGAACACCGGGGAGCTGTTTTTT.